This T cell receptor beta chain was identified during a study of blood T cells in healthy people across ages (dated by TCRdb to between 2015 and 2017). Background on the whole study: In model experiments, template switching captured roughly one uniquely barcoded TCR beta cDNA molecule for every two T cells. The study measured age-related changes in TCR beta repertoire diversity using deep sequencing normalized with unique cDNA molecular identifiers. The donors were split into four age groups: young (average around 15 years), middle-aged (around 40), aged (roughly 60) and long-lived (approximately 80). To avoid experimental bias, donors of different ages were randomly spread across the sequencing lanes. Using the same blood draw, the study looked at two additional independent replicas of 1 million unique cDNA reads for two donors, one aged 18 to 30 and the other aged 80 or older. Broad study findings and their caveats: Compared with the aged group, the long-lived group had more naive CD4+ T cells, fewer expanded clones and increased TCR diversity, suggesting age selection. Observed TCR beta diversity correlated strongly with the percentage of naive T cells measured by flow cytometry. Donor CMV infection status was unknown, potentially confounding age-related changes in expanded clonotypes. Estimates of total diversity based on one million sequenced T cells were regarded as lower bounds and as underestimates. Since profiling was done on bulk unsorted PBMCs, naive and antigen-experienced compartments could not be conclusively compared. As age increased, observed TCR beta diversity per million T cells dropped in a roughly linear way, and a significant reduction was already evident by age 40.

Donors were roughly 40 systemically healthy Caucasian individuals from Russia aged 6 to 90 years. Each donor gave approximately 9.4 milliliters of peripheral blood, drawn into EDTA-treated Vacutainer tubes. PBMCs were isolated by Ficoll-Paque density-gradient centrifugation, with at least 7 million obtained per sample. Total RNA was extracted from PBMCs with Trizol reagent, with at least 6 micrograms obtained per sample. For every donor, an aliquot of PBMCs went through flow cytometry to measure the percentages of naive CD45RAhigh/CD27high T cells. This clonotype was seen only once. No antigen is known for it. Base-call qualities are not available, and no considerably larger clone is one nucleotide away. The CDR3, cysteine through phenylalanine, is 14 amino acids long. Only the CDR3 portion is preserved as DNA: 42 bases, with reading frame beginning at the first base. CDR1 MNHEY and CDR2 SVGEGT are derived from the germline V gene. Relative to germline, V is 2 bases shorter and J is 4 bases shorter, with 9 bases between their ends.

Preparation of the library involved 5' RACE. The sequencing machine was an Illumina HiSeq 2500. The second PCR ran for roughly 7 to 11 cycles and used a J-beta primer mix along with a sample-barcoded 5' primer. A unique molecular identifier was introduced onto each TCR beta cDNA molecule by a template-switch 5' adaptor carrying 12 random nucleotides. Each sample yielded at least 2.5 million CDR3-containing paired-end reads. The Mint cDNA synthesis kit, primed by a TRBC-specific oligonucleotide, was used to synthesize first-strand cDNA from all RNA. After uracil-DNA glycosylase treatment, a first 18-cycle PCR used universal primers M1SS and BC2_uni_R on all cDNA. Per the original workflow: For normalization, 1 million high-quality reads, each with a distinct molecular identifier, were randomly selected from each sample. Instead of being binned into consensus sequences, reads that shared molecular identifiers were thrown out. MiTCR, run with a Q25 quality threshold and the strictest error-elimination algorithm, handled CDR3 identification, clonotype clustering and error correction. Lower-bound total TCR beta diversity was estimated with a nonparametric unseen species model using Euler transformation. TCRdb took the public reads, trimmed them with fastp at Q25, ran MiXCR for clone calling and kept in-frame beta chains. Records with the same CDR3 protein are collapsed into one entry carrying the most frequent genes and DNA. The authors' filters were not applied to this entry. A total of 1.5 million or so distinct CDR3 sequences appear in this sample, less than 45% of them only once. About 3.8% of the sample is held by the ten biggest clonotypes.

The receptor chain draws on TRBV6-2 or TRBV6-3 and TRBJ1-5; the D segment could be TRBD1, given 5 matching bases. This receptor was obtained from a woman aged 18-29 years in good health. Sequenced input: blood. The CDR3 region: CASSYPHRNQPQHF. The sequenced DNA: TGTGCCAGCAGTTACCCGCACAGGAATCAGCCCCAGCATTTT.